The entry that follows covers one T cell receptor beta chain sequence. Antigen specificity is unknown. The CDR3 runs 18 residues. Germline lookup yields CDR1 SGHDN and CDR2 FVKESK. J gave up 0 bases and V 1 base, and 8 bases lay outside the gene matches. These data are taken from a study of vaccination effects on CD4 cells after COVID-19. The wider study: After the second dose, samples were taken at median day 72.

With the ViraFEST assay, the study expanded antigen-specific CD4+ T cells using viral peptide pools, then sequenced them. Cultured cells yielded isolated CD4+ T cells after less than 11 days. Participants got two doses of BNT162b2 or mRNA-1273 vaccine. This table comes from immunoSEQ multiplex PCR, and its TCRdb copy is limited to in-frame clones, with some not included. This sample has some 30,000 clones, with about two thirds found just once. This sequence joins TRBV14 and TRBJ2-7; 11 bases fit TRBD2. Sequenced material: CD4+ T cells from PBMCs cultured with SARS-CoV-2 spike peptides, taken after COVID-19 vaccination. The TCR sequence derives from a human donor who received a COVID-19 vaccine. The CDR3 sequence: CASSQGRLAGRLSYEQYF. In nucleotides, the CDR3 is TGTGCCAGCAGCCAAGGGAGACTAGCGGGGAGACTCTCCTACGAGCAGTACTTC.